This is a list of T cell receptor beta chains from one sample in a study of cytomegalovirus exposure and HLA in healthy donors. TCRdb keeps only in-frame clones here, not all; method: immunoSEQ multiplex PCR. Of about 140,000 clones listed, approximately 80% are singletons. The sample was PBMCs. The receptors derive from a woman aged 45-60 years in good health and CMV-seronegative. Each CDR3 is given without its conserved first and last residue. Each record gives: CDR3 length, V gene, J gene, CDR3 protein.

length: 14; V: TRBV5-5; J: TRBJ2-2; CDR3: ASSELAGGNTGELF
length: 15; V: TRBV4-2; J: TRBJ2-7; CDR3: ASSQERTSGGLYEQY
length: 12; V: TRBV19; J: TRBJ1-1; CDR3: ASSRQGWDTEAF
length: 13; V: TRBV28; J: TRBJ1-4; CDR3: ASSTWDSTNEKLF
length: 13; V: TRBV5-4; J: TRBJ1-2; CDR3: ASSPDRSALYGYT
length: 9; V: TRBV20-1; J: TRBJ1-2; CDR3: RTAGRGGYT
length: 14; V: TRBV18; J: TRBJ2-7; CDR3: ASSRTAQGAGYEQY
length: 13; V: TRBV6-5; J: TRBJ2-7; CDR3: ASSYLGGSSYEQY
length: 12; V: TRBV6-6; J: TRBJ1-2; CDR3: ASNHDRGRDGYT
length: 12; V: TRBV9; J: TRBJ2-7; CDR3: ASSLAGGSYEQY
length: 14; V: TRBV7-2; J: TRBJ2-3; CDR3: ASSRATGVRTDTQY
length: 13; V: TRBV6-6; J: TRBJ1-2; CDR3: ASSTGQGADYGYT
length: 16; V: TRBV7-2; J: TRBJ2-7; CDR3: ASSSRGLAGQASYEQY
length: 13; V: TRBV7-9; J: TRBJ2-1; CDR3: ASNRAGRSYNEQF
length: 14; V: TRBV9; J: TRBJ1-3; CDR3: ASSSTGRNSGNTIY
length: 12; V: TRBV6-5; J: TRBJ1-1; CDR3: ASSRQLMNTEAF
length: 15; V: TRBV7-8; J: TRBJ2-4; CDR3: ASSIREGGTGKNIQY
length: 10; V: TRBV19; J: TRBJ1-1; CDR3: ASSIRGFEAF
length: 14; V: TRBV7-9; J: TRBJ1-3; CDR3: ASSPRTGISGNTIY
length: 14; V: TRBV5-1; J: TRBJ1-1; CDR3: ASSASPGTGNTEAF
length: 13; V: TRBV9; J: TRBJ2-7; CDR3: ASSVEAQGAYEQY
length: 13; V: TRBV27; J: TRBJ1-6; CDR3: ASSWAPGNYSPLH
length: 10; V: TRBV25-1; J: TRBJ2-1; CDR3: ASSSPGNEQF
length: 12; V: TRBV5-1; J: TRBJ2-5; CDR3: ASSSGQSQETQY
length: 13; V: TRBV5-1; J: TRBJ2-5; CDR3: ASSLMGLAEETQY
length: 11; V: TRBV2; J: TRBJ1-1; CDR3: ASRDTVNTEAF
length: 14; V: TRBV5-6; J: TRBJ2-1; CDR3: ASSLGAGGLYNEQF
length: 14; V: TRBV5-4; J: TRBJ1-3; CDR3: ASSAAKGQVGNTIY
length: 11; V: TRBV29-1; J: TRBJ2-7; CDR3: SVEEGAGYEQY
length: 13; V: TRBV5-1; J: TRBJ2-7; CDR3: ASSFETGLAYEQY
length: 12; V: TRBV10-1; J: TRBJ2-3; CDR3: ASSPGLDTDTQY
length: 13; V: TRBV9; J: TRBJ1-6; CDR3: ASSVADSHPSPLH
length: 14; V: TRBV4-3; J: TRBJ2-2; CDR3: ASSPLAGGPNGELF
length: 14; V: TRBV5-1; J: TRBJ2-2; CDR3: ASSLAGGGNSGELF
length: 14; V: TRBV18; J: TRBJ2-3; CDR3: ASSPPTGRMTNTQY
length: 12; V: TRBV5-1; J: TRBJ2-4; CDR3: ASSRTGGANIQY
length: 12; V: TRBV7-8; J: TRBJ1-5; CDR3: ASSTGQQNQPQH
length: 13; V: TRBV7-2; J: TRBJ2-5; CDR3: ASSLVRGLQETQY
length: 13; V: TRBV4-3; J: TRBJ1-2; CDR3: ASSQDQGPNYGYT
length: 14; V: TRBV29-1; J: TRBJ1-1; CDR3: SVEDLAMNRDTEAF
length: 13; V: TRBV7-9; J: TRBJ2-7; CDR3: ASSFSGGGIREQY
length: 16; V: TRBV5-4; J: TRBJ2-3; CDR3: ASSLGPLTGDITDTQY
length: 12; V: TRBV10-1; J: TRBJ2-6; CDR3: ASSPRLGANVLT
length: 14; V: TRBV19; J: TRBJ1-4; CDR3: ASHGLNRGVNEKLF
length: 10; V: TRBV28; J: TRBJ1-3; CDR3: ALGTTGNTIY
length: 15; V: TRBV4-2; J: TRBJ2-7; CDR3: ASSQVLAGGRSYEQY